Sequencing of this T cell receptor (beta chain) was carried out in a study of response to subunit inactivated influenza vaccine. This CDR3 is built from 15 residues. The germline gives CDR1 DFQATT, CDR2 SNEGSKA (reference sequence). The V segment lost 6 bases and the J segment 8 bases; nucleotides outside the gene matches: 12. TCRdb re-derived calls from the RT-PCR reads in MiXCR, one entry per CDR3 protein. This repertoire shows over 650,000 distinct CDR3 sequences, 18% found once; its top ten account for around 9.9%. This sample comprised PBMCs from blood, obtained approximately 5 days after vaccination. The V and J genes are TRBV20-1 and TRBJ1-4, with TRBD1 identical over 10 bases. The TCR sequence derives from a man aged 50-59 years who received an inactivated influenza vaccine. The DNA for the CDR3 is TGCAGTGCCTCGCGTTCCGGACAGGGGGAAGAAAAACTGTTTTTT. Translating gives CSASRSGQGEEKLFF.